This record looks at one TCR beta chain sequence and its context. Its antigen is currently unknown. The identical CDR3 is also encoded by other nucleotide sequences in the sample. The entry originates in a study of CD8+ T cells in alopecia areata. Study-wide results and limits: Possibly as an HLA-related effect, TCR sharing across patients appeared less clear than in mice.

Reverse transcribed after extraction, RNA yielded cDNA as the sequencing template. Only in-frame clones appear in the TCRdb table, and some are missing; sequencing was by immunoSEQ multiplex PCR. The sample holds about 220,000 clones, 50% to 70% seen once. As to treatment: oral pan-JAK inhibitor, 5-10 mg twice daily. The V and J ends lost 1 base and 4 bases, in that order; junction bases with no gene match: 1. The CDR3 totals 14 residues. CDR1 is SGHTA, CDR2 FQGNSA, per germline. The sequencing here drew on CD4+ T cells sorted from blood, taken at week 4, from a patient treated with tofacitinib. The gene calls are TRBV7-2 and TRBJ1-5; TRBD1 aligns across 7 bases. This TCR was sampled from a human donor with alopecia areata. CDR3 sequence reads: CASSLDRGNQPQHF. Written as DNA, the CDR3 is TGTGCCAGCAGCTTAGACAGGGGAAATCAGCCCCAGCATTTT.